This T cell receptor (beta chain) was recovered during a study of blood T cell repertoires in COVID-19. A Seattle source enrolled patients during active infection and followed them longitudinally. The table came from immunoSEQ multiplex PCR; TCRdb's copy has only in-frame clones and leaves some out. This table holds about 200,000 clones, around 87% found once. The V gene end was trimmed by 8 bases and the J gene end by 2 bases; junction bases not matched to a gene: 12. The germline gives CDR1 SGHTA, CDR2 FQGNSA. The CDR3 runs to 15 residues. The sample taken for sequencing was peripheral blood. This TCR came from a woman in her 50s with COVID-19, enrolled during active disease. The rearrangement uses TRBV7-2 and TRBJ2-7, with 7 bases lining up with TRBD2. The CDR3, as DNA: TGTGCCAGCTCTCCGGGGGGACTAATCCCCTACGAGCAGTACTTC. Residues: CASSPGGLIPYEQYF.